A selection of T cell receptor beta chains follows, all from one sample in a study of T cells after yellow fever vaccination. TCRdb called the 5' RACE reads again in MiXCR, with one record for every CDR3 protein. The sample includes over 300,000 distinct CDR3 sequences, 6.8% of them seen just once. Material: PBMCs, obtained roughly seven weeks after the first yellow fever vaccination. These receptors were collected from a man aged 18 to 29 who received the YFV17D yellow fever vaccine. The CDR3 runs from the conserved cysteine through the conserved F or W. The order of the fields is V gene, J gene, D gene, clone size, CDR3 protein, CDR3 DNA. D genes are given only for firm matches. Rows give clone size only sometimes, using once, few, many, or a class for an expanded clone.

>TRBV5-1|TRBJ2-3|TRBD2|.
CASSREASGGAGSDTQYF
TGCGCCAGCAGCCGGGAGGCTAGCGGGGGGGCCGGCTCCGATACGCAGTATTTT
>TRBV5-1|TRBJ2-3|.|.
CASSGQGTTQYF
TGCGCCAGCAGCGGGCAAGGGACTACGCAGTATTTT
>TRBV5-1|TRBJ1-2|.|.
CASKAAVGRSSYGYTF
TGCGCCAGCAAGGCTGCTGTGGGGAGGTCGAGCTATGGCTACACCTTC
>TRBV19|TRBJ2-7|.|few
CASGLTNGEQYF
TGTGCCTCGGGACTTACCAATGGAGAGCAGTACTTC
>TRBV7-9|TRBJ2-4|.|.
CASSLTGPGDIQYF
TGTGCCAGCAGCTTAACGGGACCGGGTGACATTCAGTACTTC
>TRBV20-1|TRBJ2-5|TRBD2|few
CSASMAGGLWETQYF
TGCAGTGCTAGTATGGCGGGGGGGCTTTGGGAGACCCAGTACTTC
>TRBV18|TRBJ2-7|TRBD1|few
CASSPAGQGGYEQYF
TGTGCCAGCTCACCCGCCGGACAGGGGGGTTACGAGCAGTACTTC
>TRBV3-1|TRBJ2-3|.|many
CASSQEGGTDTQYF
TGTGCCAGCAGCCAAGAGGGGGGCACAGATACGCAGTATTTT
>TRBV5-4|TRBJ1-2|.|few
CASSYPGPANYGYTF
TGTGCCAGCAGCTACCCGGGCCCCGCTAACTATGGCTACACCTTC
>TRBV6-1|TRBJ2-5|TRBD1|.
CASTTQTGGPETQYF
TGTGCCAGCACGACCCAGACAGGGGGCCCGGAGACCCAGTACTTC
>TRBV12-3/TRBV12-4|TRBJ2-1|.|few
CASSHSNGSYNEQFF
TGTGCCAGCAGCCACTCCAATGGCTCCTACAATGAGCAGTTCTTC
>TRBV7-2|TRBJ2-5|.|many
CASSLAQGGWQETQYF
TGTGCCAGCAGCTTAGCCCAGGGGGGCTGGCAAGAGACCCAGTACTTC
>TRBV6-4|TRBJ2-1|.|many
CASSGTGNEQFF
TGTGCCAGCAGTGGCACGGGGAATGAGCAGTTCTTC
>TRBV30|TRBJ1-1|.|few
CAWKSEGNTEAFF
TGTGCCTGGAAATCAGAGGGGAACACTGAAGCTTTCTTT
>TRBV6-2/TRBV6-3|TRBJ2-7|TRBD1|.
CASRPGTGGWNEQYF
TGTGCCAGCAGACCCGGGACAGGGGGCTGGAACGAGCAGTACTTC
>TRBV5-1|TRBJ1-1|.|few
CASSLGVVQQDMNTEAFF
TGCGCCAGCAGCTTGGGCGTAGTACAGCAAGATATGAACACTGAAGCTTTCTTT
>TRBV9|TRBJ2-1|TRBD1|.
CASSVQGQVNEQFF
TGTGCCAGCAGCGTCCAGGGACAGGTCAATGAGCAGTTCTTC
>TRBV5-1|TRBJ2-1|TRBD2|.
CASSVSGVGNEQFF
TGCGCCAGCAGCGTTAGCGGGGTTGGTAATGAGCAGTTCTTC
>TRBV29-1|TRBJ2-1|TRBD1|few
CSVRQGGGNEQFF
TGCAGCGTCAGACAGGGGGGGGGGAATGAGCAGTTCTTC
>TRBV5-1|TRBJ2-3|.|.
CASSLEGQSSTDTQYF
TGCGCCAGCAGCTTGGAAGGACAGAGTAGCACAGATACGCAGTATTTT
>TRBV11-2|TRBJ2-5|TRBD1|few
CASSRNTGGQETQYF
TGTGCCAGCAGCAGGAATACAGGGGGACAAGAGACCCAGTACTTC
>TRBV7-9|TRBJ1-1|.|few
CASSLVGPSTEAFF
TGTGCCAGCAGCTTAGTCGGGCCGAGCACTGAAGCTTTCTTT
>TRBV5-1|TRBJ2-7|.|.
CASSSGEWSYEQYF
TGCGCCAGCAGCTCGGGCGAGTGGTCCTACGAGCAGTACTTC
>TRBV5-1|TRBJ2-6|TRBD2|many
CASSPTSGAAGANVLTF
TGCGCCAGCAGCCCGACTAGCGGGGCGGCTGGGGCCAACGTCCTGACTTTC
>TRBV7-6|TRBJ2-3|.|once
CASSSPPGGGDTDTQYF
TGTGCCAGCAGCTCACCCCCGGGGGGCGGGGACACAGATACGCAGTATTTT
>TRBV5-5|TRBJ1-2|TRBD1|few
CASSFRQGANYGYTF
TGTGCCAGCAGCTTTCGACAGGGAGCTAACTATGGCTACACCTTC
>TRBV7-9|TRBJ2-3|.|few
CASSLAPRGGDTQYF
TGTGCCAGCAGCTTAGCCCCCCGGGGAGGAGATACGCAGTATTTT
>TRBV30|TRBJ2-7|.|.
CAWSRGGEQYF
TGTGCCTGGAGTCGAGGGGGCGAGCAGTACTTC
>TRBV5-4|TRBJ1-2|TRBD1|.
CASSLGDRGPHYDYTF
TGTGCCAGCAGCTTGGGGGACAGGGGGCCCCACTATGACTACACCTTC
>TRBV5-1|TRBJ1-3|.|few
CASSLGGHSGNTIYF
TGCGCCAGCAGCTTGGGGGGGCACTCTGGAAACACCATATATTTT
>TRBV29-1|TRBJ2-3|.|many
CSVRGTSSDTQYF
TGCAGCGTTCGGGGAACCTCCTCCGACACGCAGTATTTT
>TRBV29-1|TRBJ2-5|.|many
CSVDESRETQYF
TGCAGCGTTGACGAGTCCCGAGAGACCCAGTACTTC
>TRBV20-1|TRBJ2-7|.|many
CSADLGAPYEQYF
TGCAGTGCCGATCTGGGCGCCCCCTACGAGCAGTACTTC
>TRBV10-3|TRBJ1-2|.|many
CAIRGALNYGYTF
TGTGCCATCAGAGGGGCCCTGAACTATGGCTACACCTTC
>TRBV7-2|TRBJ2-1|.|few
CASSLGLGALRNEQFF
TGTGCCAGCAGCTTAGGGCTAGGTGCCTTACGCAATGAGCAGTTCTTC
>TRBV5-1|TRBJ2-3|.|many
CASSTGDTGVTQYF
TGCGCCAGCAGCACGGGGGACACCGGCGTTACGCAGTATTTT